Listed below are T cell receptor beta chains from one sample, sequenced in a study of blood T cell repertoires in COVID-19. Here immunoSEQ multiplex PCR was the method, and the copy in TCRdb shows in-frame clones only, minus some. The sample has about 200,000 clones; under 90% are singletons. Sequenced input: peripheral blood. These receptors originate from a woman at least 80 years old with COVID-19, enrolled during active disease. Both conserved end residues are part of each CDR3. D genes are given only for firm matches. Rows give clone size only sometimes, using once, few, many, or a class for an expanded clone.

v_call	j_call	d_call	clone_size	cdr3_nt	cdr3_aa
TRBV18	TRBJ2-7	TRBD1	.	TGTGCCAGCTCTCCCGGGACAGCCTACTACGAGCAGTACTTC	CASSPGTAYYEQYF
TRBV28	TRBJ2-7	.	.	TGTGCCAGCTCTGGACAGCCGTTCCCCTACGAGCAGTACTTC	CASSGQPFPYEQYF
TRBV7-3	TRBJ1-1	.	once	TGTGCCAGCAGCTCTACAGGGAACACTGAAGCTTTCTTT	CASSSTGNTEAFF
TRBV29-1	TRBJ2-3	TRBD2	.	TGCAGCGTTTGGACTAGCGGGAGTGGATTAGATACGCAGTATTTT	CSVWTSGSGLDTQYF
TRBV10-3	TRBJ1-1	.	.	TGTGCCATCAGTGAGTTTGAGGGGAACACTGAAGCTTTCTTT	CAISEFEGNTEAFF
TRBV10-3	TRBJ2-7	.	.	TGTGCCATCAGTGAGAGGGAGGACCTCTCCGAGCAGTACTTC	CAISEREDLSEQYF
TRBV3-1/TRBV3-2	TRBJ2-1	.	.	TGTGCCAGCAGTCCCGGGGGTCTCTCCTACAATGAGCAGTTCTTC	CASSPGGLSYNEQFF
TRBV5-4	TRBJ2-1	TRBD1	.	TGTGCCAGCAGCCTCGACAGGGGTCGATACAATGAGCAGTTCTTC	CASSLDRGRYNEQFF
TRBV20-1	TRBJ2-5	TRBD2	.	TGCAGCTCCGGGGGGGAGACCCAGTACTTC	CSSGGETQYF
TRBV15	TRBJ2-5	TRBD1	few	TGTGCCACCAGCAACTACTTTACAGGGGGAGGAGAGACCCAGTACTTC	CATSNYFTGGGETQYF
TRBV7-6	TRBJ1-1	.	few	TGTGCCAGCATCCTGGGGGGACGGGACACTGAAGCTTTCTTT	CASILGGRDTEAFF
TRBV29-1	TRBJ2-1	TRBD2	.	TGCAGCGTTGGGACCCTAGCGGGGGACAATGAGCAGTTCTTC	CSVGTLAGDNEQFF
TRBV7-7	TRBJ2-2	.	few	TGTGCTAGCAGCTTAGGGTGGGTACGGGGTCGTCGGACGACCGGGGAGCTGTTTTTT	CASSLGWVRGRRTTGELFF
TRBV20-1	TRBJ2-1	.	.	TGCAGTGGGAGGGCCAATGAGCAGTTCTTC	CSGRANEQFF
TRBV28	TRBJ1-3	.	few	TGTGCCAGCAGTCCCATAGGAGGAGGGACTGGAAACACCATATATTTT	CASSPIGGGTGNTIYF
TRBV2	TRBJ2-1	TRBD1	few	TGTGCCAGCAGGACAGGGGTTGGGGACTACAATGAGCAGTTCTTC	CASRTGVGDYNEQFF
TRBV19	TRBJ2-3	.	.	TGTGCCAGTAGTATTTCCCCTGGGAGGACAGATACGCAGTATTTT	CASSISPGRTDTQYF
TRBV5-1	TRBJ1-1	.	.	TGCGCCAGCAGCTTTGACAGCACTGAAGCTTTCTTT	CASSFDSTEAFF
TRBV6-5	TRBJ1-4	.	once	TGTGCCAGCAGTTACGGAGGAACGGCAACTAATGAAAAACTGTTTTTT	CASSYGGTATNEKLFF
TRBV4-1	TRBJ1-1	.	.	TGCGCCAGCAGCCAACCGCGGGAAGAAGCTTTCTTT	CASSQPREEAFF
TRBV7-2	TRBJ2-7	TRBD2	.	TGTGCCAGCAGCCGTAGCGGGGGGGGTCCCTACGAGCAGTACTTC	CASSRSGGGPYEQYF
TRBV7-7	TRBJ2-1	.	.	TGTGCTAGCAGCTTAAGTGAGGGAACCTACAATGAGCAGTTCTTC	CASSLSEGTYNEQFF
TRBV5-1	TRBJ1-2	.	.	TGCGCCAGCAGCCCGAGACAGGAATCTTATGGCTACACCTTC	CASSPRQESYGYTF
TRBV5-4	TRBJ1-1	TRBD1	once	TGTGCCAGCAGCGAACCGGGGACAGGGGCTCTGAACACTGAAGCTTTCTTT	CASSEPGTGALNTEAFF
TRBV19	TRBJ2-2	TRBD1	.	TGTGCCAGTAGCATCAGGGGGCGCGGCACCGGGGAGCTGTTTTTT	CASSIRGRGTGELFF
TRBV18	TRBJ2-1	.	.	TGTGCCAGCTCACTAAATACCGGGTCGCAAAACAATGAGCAGTTCTTC	CASSLNTGSQNNEQFF
TRBV5-6	TRBJ1-2	TRBD1	.	TGTGTCAGCAGCTTTGGTTTTGGGACAGGGTTTGGCTACACCTTC	CVSSFGFGTGFGYTF